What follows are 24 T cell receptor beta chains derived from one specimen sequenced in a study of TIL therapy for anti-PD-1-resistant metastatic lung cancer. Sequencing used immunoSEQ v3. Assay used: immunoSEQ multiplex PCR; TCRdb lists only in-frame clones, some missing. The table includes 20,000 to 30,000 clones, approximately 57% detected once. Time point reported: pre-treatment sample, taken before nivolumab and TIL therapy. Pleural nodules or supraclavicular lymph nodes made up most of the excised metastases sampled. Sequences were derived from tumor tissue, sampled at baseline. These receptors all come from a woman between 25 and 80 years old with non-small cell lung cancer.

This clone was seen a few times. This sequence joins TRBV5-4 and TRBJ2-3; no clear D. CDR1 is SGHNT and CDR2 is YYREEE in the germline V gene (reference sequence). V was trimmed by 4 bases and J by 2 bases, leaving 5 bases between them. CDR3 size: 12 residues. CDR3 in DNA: TGTGCCAGCAGCCCTCCCACAGATACGCAGTATTTT. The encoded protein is CASSPPTDTQYF.

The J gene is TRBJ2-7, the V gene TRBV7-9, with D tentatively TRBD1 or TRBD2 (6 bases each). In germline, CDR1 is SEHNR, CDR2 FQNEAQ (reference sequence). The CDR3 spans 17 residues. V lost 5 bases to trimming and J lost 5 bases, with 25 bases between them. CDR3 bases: TGTGCCAGCAGCCTGGACAGTGGAGGGTCCCTATTCGACGAGCAGTACTTC. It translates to CASSLDSGGSLFDEQYF.

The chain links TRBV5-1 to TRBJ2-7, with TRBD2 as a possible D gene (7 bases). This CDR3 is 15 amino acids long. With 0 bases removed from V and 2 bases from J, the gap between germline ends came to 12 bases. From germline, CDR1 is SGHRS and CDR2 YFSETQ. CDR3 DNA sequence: TGCGCCAGCAGCTTGGAGGAGGGGGGGACCTACGAGCAGTACTTC. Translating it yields CASSLEEGGTYEQYF.

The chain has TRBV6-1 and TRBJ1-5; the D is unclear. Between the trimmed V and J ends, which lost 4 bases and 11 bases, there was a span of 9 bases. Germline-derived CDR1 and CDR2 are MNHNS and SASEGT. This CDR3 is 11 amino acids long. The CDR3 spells CASSGEESQHF. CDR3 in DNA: TGTGCCAGCAGTGGGGAGGAATCCCAGCATTTT.

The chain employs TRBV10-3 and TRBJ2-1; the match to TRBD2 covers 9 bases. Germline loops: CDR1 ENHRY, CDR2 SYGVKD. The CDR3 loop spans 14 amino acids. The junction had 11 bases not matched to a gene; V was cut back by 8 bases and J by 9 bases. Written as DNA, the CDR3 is TGTGCCATCCTCCGGACTAGCGAGGGAGGTGAGCAGTTCTTC. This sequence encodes CAILRTSEGGEQFF.

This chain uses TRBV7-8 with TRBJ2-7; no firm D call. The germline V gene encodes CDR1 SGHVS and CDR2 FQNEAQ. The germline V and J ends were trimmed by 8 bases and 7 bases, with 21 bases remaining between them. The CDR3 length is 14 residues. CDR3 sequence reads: CASGSVGAQGEQYF. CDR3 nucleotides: TGTGCCAGCGGATCGGTGGGCGCCCAAGGGGAGCAGTACTTC.

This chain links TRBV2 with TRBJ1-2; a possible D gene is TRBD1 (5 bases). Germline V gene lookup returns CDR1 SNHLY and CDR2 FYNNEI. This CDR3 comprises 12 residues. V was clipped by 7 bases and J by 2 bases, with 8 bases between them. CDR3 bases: TGTGCCAGCAATGAGGGGAACTATGGCTACACCTTC. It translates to CASNEGNYGYTF.

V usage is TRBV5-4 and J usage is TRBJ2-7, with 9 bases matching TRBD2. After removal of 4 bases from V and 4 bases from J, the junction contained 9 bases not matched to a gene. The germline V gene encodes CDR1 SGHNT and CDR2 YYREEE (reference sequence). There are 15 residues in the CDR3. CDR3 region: CASSPEVLAGYEQYF. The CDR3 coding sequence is TGTGCCAGCAGCCCGGAGGTGCTAGCGGGGTACGAGCAGTACTTC.

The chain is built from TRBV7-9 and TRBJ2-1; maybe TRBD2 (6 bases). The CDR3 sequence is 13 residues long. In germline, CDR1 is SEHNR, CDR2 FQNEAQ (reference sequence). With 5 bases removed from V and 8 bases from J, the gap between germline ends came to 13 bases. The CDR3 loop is CASSPRTTDEQFF. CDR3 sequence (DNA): TGTGCCAGCAGCCCTCGGACTACCGATGAGCAGTTCTTC. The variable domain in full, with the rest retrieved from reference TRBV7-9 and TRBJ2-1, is DTGVSQNPRHKITKRGQNVTFRCDPISEHNRLYWYRQTLGQGPEFLTYFQNEAQLEKSRLLSDRFSAERPKGSFSTLEIQRTEQGDSAMYLCASSPRTTDEQFFGPGTRLTVL.

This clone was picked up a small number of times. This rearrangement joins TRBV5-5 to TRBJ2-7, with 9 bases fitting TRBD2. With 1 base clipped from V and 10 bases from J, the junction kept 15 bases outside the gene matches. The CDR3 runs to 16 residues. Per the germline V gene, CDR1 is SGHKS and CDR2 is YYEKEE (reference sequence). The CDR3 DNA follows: TGTGCCAGCAGCTTGTCTGGGACTAGCTGGGGGTCGGAACAGTACTTC. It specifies CASSLSGTSWGSEQYF.

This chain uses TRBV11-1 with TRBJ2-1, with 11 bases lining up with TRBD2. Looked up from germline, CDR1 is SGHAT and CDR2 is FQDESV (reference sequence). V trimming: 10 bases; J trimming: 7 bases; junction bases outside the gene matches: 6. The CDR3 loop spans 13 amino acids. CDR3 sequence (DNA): TGTGCCATTAGCGGGAGGGCCGGGAATGAGCAGTTCTTC. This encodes CAISGRAGNEQFF.

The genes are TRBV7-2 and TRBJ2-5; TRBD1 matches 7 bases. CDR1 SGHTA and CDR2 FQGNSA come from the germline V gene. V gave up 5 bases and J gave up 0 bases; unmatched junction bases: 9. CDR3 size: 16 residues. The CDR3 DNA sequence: TGTGCCAGCAGCCCCCGACAGGGTAGCTACCAAGAGACCCAGTACTTC. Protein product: CASSPRQGSYQETQYF.

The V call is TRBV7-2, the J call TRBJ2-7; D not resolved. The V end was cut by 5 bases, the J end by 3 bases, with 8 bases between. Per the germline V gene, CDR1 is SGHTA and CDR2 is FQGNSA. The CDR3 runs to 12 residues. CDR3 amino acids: CASSAESYEQYF. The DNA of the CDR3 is TGTGCCAGCAGCGCAGAGAGCTACGAGCAGTACTTC.

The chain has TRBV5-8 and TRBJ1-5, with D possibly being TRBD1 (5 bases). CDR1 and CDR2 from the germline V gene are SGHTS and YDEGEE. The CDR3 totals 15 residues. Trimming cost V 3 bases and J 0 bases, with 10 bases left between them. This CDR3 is CASSYGGGSNQPQHF. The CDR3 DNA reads TGTGCCAGCAGCTACGGGGGGGGTAGCAATCAGCCCCAGCATTTT.

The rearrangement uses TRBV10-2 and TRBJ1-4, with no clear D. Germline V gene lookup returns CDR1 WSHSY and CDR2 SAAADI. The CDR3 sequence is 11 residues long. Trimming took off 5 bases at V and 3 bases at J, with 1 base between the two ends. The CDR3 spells CASSPNEKLFF. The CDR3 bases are TGCGCCAGCAGTCCTAATGAAAAACTGTTTTTT.

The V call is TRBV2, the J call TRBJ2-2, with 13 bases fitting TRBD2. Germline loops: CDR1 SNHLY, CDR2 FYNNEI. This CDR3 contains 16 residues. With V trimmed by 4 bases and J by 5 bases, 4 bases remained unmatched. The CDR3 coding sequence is TGTGCCAGCAGTGTGGGGACTAGCGGGAATACCGGGGAGCTGTTTTTT. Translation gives CASSVGTSGNTGELFF. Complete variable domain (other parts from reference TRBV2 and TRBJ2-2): EPEVTQTPSHQVTQMGQEVILRCVPISNHLYFYWYRQILGQKVEFLVSFYNNEISEKSEIFDDQFSVERPDGSNFTLKIRSTKLEDSAMYFCASSVGTSGNTGELFFGEGSRLTVL.

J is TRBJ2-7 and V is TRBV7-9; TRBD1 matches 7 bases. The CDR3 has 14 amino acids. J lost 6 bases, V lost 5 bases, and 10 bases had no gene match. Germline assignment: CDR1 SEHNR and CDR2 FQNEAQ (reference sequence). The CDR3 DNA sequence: TGTGCCAGCAGCCACCGGACAGGTCCACGCGAGCAGTACTTC. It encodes CASSHRTGPREQYF.

The CDR3 reads CASSLKLAANTGELFF. CDR3 sequence (DNA): TGTGCCAGCAGCTTGAAACTAGCGGCGAACACCGGGGAGCTGTTTTTT. This chain links TRBV5-4 with TRBJ2-2; TRBD2 agrees at 8 bases. J lost 0 bases, V lost 1 base, and 2 bases had no gene match. CDR1 is SGHNT, CDR2 YYREEE, per germline (reference sequence). There are 16 residues in the CDR3. Drawing the rest from reference TRBV5-4 and TRBJ2-2, the complete variable domain is ETGVTQSPTHLIKTRGQQVTLRCSSQSGHNTVSWYQQALGQGPQFIFQYYREEENGRGNFPPRFSGLQFPNYSSELNVNALELDDSALYLCASSLKLAANTGELFFGEGSRLTVL.

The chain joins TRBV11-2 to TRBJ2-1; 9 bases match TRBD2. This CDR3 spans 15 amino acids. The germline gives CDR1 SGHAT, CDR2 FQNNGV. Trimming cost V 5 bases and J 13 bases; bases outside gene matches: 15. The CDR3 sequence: CASSPELVSGSIQFF. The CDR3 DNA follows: TGTGCCAGCAGCCCAGAGTTAGTTAGCGGGAGTATACAGTTCTTC. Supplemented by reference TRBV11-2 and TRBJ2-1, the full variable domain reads EAGVAQSPRYKIIEKRQSVAFWCNPISGHATLYWYQQILGQGPKLLIQFQNNGVVDDSQLPKDRFSAERLKGVDSTLKIQPAKLEDSAVYLCASSPELVSGSIQFFGPGTRLTVL.

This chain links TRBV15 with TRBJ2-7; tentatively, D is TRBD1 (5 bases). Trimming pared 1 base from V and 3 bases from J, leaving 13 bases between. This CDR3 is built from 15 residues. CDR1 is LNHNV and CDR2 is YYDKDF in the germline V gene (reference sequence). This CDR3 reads CATSRGWQGDYEQYF. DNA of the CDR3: TGTGCCACCAGCAGAGGCTGGCAGGGCGACTACGAGCAGTACTTC. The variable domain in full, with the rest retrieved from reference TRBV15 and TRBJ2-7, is DAMVIQNPRYQVTQFGKPVTLSCSQTLNHNVMYWYQQKSSQAPKLLFHYYDKDFNNEADTPDNFQSRRPNTSFCFLDIRSPGLGDTAMYLCATSRGWQGDYEQYFGPGTRLTVT.

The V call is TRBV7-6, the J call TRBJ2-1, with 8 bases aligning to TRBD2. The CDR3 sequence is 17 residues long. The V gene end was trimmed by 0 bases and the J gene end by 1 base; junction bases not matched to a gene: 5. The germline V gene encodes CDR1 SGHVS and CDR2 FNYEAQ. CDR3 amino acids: CASSLASGGPSYNEQFF. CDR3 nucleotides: TGTGCCAGCAGCTTAGCGAGCGGGGGCCCTTCCTACAATGAGCAGTTCTTC.

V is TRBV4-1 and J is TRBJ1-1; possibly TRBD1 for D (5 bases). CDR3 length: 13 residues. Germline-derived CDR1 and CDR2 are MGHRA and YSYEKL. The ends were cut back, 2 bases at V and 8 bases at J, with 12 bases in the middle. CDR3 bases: TGCGCCAGCAGCCAAACCTGGACACAGGAAGCTTTCTTT. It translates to CASSQTWTQEAFF.

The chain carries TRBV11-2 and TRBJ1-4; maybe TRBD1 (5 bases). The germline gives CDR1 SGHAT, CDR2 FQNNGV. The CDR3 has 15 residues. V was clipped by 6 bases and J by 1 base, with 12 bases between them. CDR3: CASSPRGLTNEKLFF. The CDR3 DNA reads TGTGCCAGCAGTCCTCGGGGGTTAACTAATGAAAAACTGTTTTTT.

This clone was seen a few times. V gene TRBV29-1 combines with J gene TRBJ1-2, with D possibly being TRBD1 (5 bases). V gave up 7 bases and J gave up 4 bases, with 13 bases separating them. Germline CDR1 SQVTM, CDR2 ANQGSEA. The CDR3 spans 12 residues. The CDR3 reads CSATGGVYGYTF. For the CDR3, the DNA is TGCAGCGCTACCGGAGGGGTCTATGGCTACACCTTC.